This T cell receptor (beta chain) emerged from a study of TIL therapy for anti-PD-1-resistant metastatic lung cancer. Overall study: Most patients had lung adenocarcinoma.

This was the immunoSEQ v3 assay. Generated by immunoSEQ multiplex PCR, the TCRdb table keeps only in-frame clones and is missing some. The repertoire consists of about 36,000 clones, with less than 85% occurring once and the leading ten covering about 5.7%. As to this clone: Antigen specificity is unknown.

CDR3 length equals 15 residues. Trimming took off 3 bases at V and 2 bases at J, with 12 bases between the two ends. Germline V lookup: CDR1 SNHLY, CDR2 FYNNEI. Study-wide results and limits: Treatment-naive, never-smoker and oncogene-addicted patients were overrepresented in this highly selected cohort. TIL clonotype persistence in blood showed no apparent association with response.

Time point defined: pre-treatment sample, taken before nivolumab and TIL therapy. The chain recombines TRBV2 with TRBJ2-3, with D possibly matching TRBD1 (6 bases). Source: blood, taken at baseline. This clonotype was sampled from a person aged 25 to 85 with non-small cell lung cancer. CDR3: CASSDVGQSTDTQYF. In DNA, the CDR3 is TGTGCCAGCAGTGACGTCGGACAGTCCACAGATACGCAGTATTTT.